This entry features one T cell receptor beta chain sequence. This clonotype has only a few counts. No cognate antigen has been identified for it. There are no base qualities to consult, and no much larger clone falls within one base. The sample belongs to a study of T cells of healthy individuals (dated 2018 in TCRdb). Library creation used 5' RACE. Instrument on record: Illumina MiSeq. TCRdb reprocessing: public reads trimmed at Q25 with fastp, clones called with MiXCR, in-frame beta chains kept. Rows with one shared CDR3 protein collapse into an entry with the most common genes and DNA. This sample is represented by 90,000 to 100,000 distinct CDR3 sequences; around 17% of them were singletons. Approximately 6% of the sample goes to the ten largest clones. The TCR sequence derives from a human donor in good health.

The encoded CDR3 is CASSSGLAVGDTQYF. The base sequence is TGTGCCAGCAGCTCGGGACTAGCGGTTGGAGATACGCAGTATTTT. The rearranged segments are TRBV11-3 and TRBJ2-3, with 11 bases aligning to TRBD2. Sequences SGHNT (CDR1) and YENEEA (CDR2) are obtained from the germline V gene. V is pruned by 4 bases and J by 5 bases, leaving 5 bases of the junction without a gene match. The CDR3 holds 15 amino acids from the cysteine to the phenylalanine. The retained sequence is limited to the CDR3, 45 bases, with the frame set at the first base.